This TCR beta chain originates from a study of blood T cell repertoires in COVID-19 (dated by TCRdb to the early 2020s). At the level of the whole study: Samples covering the acute and convalescent phases of COVID-19 were provided by collaborators in the United States, Italy and Spain. The material from the prospective study consisted of cDNA or gDNA derived from T cells, B-cell-depleted T cells, or PBMCs. Deeply sampled blood TCRbeta repertoires from subjects exposed to, actively infected with, or recovered from COVID-19 were included in the dataset. A freely available public database, intended as a resource for researchers studying the immune response to SARS-CoV-2, is where the repertoires were released. Samples were obtained from the ongoing ImmuneRACE study (first 160 participants) and from about 1,300 subjects provided by 6 global collaborators. Nearly every sample came with metadata listing a de-identified subject ID, COVID-19 status, age in years and sex. Where available, HLA class I and class II types were obtained from metadata supplied by the sample provider rather than from assay-based typing. The research as a whole found: The amount of clinical and demographic metadata varied by source and participant and was provided uncurated.

TCRbeta CDR3 regions were amplified from genomic DNA by means of the immunoSEQ Assay, a bias-controlled multiplex PCR. The original methods were these. Nucleated cell counts per sample were estimated from amplification of reference gene primers within the assay. Sequence reads were collapsed and filtered to measure the absolute abundance of every unique TCRbeta CDR3 rearrangement. Productive Simpson clonality was computed per sample as the square root of Simpson's diversity index over productive rearrangements. TCRdb stores this immuneACCESS table with in-frame sequences only. Part of the clones is absent; in the studies checked, under half of the shortfall reflects unresolved V genes, and no reason is known for the rest. The V and J calls and clone size come from that table; D and trimming were worked out from the DNA. The sample contains roughly 410,000 clones, 70% to 90% of them found a single time. About 2.1% of the sample is held by the ten biggest clonotypes.

On this clone itself: This receptor's antigen is unknown. No base quality values were provided; no much bigger clone lies one nucleotide off.

One collaborating source in Seattle enrolled patients during active infection and followed them longitudinally through the course of disease. Whole blood was collected in K2EDTA tubes by collaborating institutions according to the institutions' own protocols. For TCRbeta analysis, collaborators shipped samples as frozen whole blood, isolated PBMCs, or DNA extracted from either of those sample types. The CDR3 goes from the cysteine to the phenylalanine over 12 residues. CDR3 DNA only is kept here, 36 bases in frame from base 1. According to the germline V gene (reference sequence), CDR1 reads LNHNV and CDR2 reads YYDKDF. The germline V and J ends show losses of 5 bases and 5 bases respectively, and no gene match explains 3 bases of the junction.

Recombination connected TRBV15 to TRBJ2-7, and 7 bases in between align with TRBD1. Specimen: peripheral blood. The source of this sequence is a woman in her fifties or sixties with COVID-19, enrolled during active disease. The CDR3 loop reads CATSGTGDEQYF. The DNA is TGTGCCACCAGCGGAACAGGGGACGAGCAGTACTTC. The variable domain in full, with residues beyond the CDR3 obtained from the reference TRBV15 and TRBJ2-7 genes, is DAMVIQNPRYQVTQFGKPVTLSCSQTLNHNVMYWYQQKSSQAPKLLFHYYDKDFNNEADTPDNFQSRRPNTSFCFLDIRSPGLGDTAMYLCATSGTGDEQYFGPGTRLTVT.